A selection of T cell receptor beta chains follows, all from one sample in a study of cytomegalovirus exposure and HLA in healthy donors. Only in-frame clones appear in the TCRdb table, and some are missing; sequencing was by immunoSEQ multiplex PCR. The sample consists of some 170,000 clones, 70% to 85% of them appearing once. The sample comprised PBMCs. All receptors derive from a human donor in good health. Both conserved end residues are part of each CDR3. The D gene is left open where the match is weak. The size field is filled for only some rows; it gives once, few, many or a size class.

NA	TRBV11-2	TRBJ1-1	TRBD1	TGTGCCAGCAGCTTGGGACAGGGGAACACTGAAGCTTTCTTT	CASSLGQGNTEAFF
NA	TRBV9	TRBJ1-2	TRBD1	TGTGCCAGCAGCGTAGAGGACGGACAGGGCTATGGCTACACCTTC	CASSVEDGQGYGYTF
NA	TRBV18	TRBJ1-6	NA	TGTGCCAGCTCACCAGTTCCGCAGACATTAGGTAATTCACCCCTCCACTTT	CASSPVPQTLGNSPLHF
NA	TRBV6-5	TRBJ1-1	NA	TGTGCCAGCAGTCTACAGGACCCTCGTTGGGCTTTCTTT	CASSLQDPRWAFF
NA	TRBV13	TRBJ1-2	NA	TGTGCCAGCAGCTTGGGTGGGGACTCGCTTGGGACCTTC	CASSLGGDSLGTF
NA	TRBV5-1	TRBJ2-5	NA	TGCGCCAGCAGCTTGGGGCAATACCAAGAGACCCAGTACTTC	CASSLGQYQETQYF
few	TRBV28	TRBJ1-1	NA	TGTGCCAGCATCCCCCACGGACAGTACACTGAAGCTTTCTTT	CASIPHGQYTEAFF
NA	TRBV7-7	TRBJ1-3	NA	TGTGCTAGCAGCCCCGGACAGGGAAACACCATATATTTT	CASSPGQGNTIYF
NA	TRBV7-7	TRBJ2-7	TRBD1	TGTGCTAGCAGCAGCCGCGACAGGGGCGAGCAGTACTTC	CASSSRDRGEQYF
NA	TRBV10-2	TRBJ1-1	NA	TGCGCCAGCGGCACAGGGATGCCTGAAGCTTTCTTT	CASGTGMPEAFF
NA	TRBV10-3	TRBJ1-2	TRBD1	TGTGCCATCAGTTCTGCCGGGACAGGGTCTAACTATGGCTACACCTTC	CAISSAGTGSNYGYTF
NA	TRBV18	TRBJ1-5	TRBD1	TGTGCCAGCTCACCACGGGTACAGGGGCCCTATAGCAATCAGCCCCAGCATTTT	CASSPRVQGPYSNQPQHF
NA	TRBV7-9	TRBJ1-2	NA	TGTGCCAGCAGCGCCGGACACCCCGGTGGCTACACCTTC	CASSAGHPGGYTF
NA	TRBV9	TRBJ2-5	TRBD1	TGTGCCAGCAGCGTAGATCCAGGGGGCGAAGAGACCCAGTACTTC	CASSVDPGGEETQYF
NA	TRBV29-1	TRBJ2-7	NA	TGCAGCGTTATACTCCACCCGTTCTACGAGCAGTACTTC	CSVILHPFYEQYF
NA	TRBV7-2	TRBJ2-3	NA	TGTGCCAGCAGCTTAGAAACTAGATACACAGATACGCAGTATTTT	CASSLETRYTDTQYF
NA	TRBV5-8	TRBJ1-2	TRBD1	TGTGCCAGCAGCTTTAGACAGGGGAACTATGGCTACACCTTC	CASSFRQGNYGYTF
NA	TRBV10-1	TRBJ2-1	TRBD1	TGCGCCAGCAGCCACCGCGACAGGGGGGATGAGCAGTTCTTC	CASSHRDRGDEQFF
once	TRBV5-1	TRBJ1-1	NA	TGCGCCAGCAGCTCCGGCAGGCCGTCGCTGAACACTGAAGCTTTCTTT	CASSSGRPSLNTEAFF
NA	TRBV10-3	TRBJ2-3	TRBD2	TGTGCCATCAATCGCGGGGGGGCCGGGGGCACAGATACGCAGTATTTT	CAINRGGAGGTDTQYF
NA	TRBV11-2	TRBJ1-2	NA	TGTGCCAGCAGCATTACGGACGGACTATATGGCTACACCTTC	CASSITDGLYGYTF
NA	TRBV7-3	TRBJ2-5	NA	TGTGCCAGCAGCTTAGGAACTAGCAGCCAAGAGACCCAGTACTTC	CASSLGTSSQETQYF
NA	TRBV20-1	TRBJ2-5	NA	TGCAGTGCTAGGTTAATGACCCAGTACTTC	CSARLMTQYF
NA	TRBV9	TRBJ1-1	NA	TGTGCCAGCAGCCCACGGGAGTCTTTGAACACTGAAGCTTTCTTT	CASSPRESLNTEAFF
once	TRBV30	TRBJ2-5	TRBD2	TGTGCCTGGAGGGGAGGGACTCTCCAAGAGACCCAGTACTTC	CAWRGGTLQETQYF
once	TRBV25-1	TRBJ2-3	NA	TGTGCCAGCAGTTCAACAACAGATACGCAGTATTTT	CASSSTTDTQYF
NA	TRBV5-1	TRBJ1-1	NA	TGCGCCAGCAGCTTGGCCGCCCTCGGGGGGACCACTGAAGCTTTCTTT	CASSLAALGGTTEAFF
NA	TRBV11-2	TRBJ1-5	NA	TGTGCCAGCAGCTTAGAGGCAGGGAATAGCAATCAGCCCCAGCATTTT	CASSLEAGNSNQPQHF
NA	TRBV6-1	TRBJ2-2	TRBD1	TGTGCCAGCACGCGACAGGGGCGGGAGCTGTTTTTT	CASTRQGRELFF
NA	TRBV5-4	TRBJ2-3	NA	TGTGCCAGCAGCTTACCGGGCGGGACCACAGATACGCAGTATTTT	CASSLPGGTTDTQYF
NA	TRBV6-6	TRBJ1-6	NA	TGTGCCAGCAGTTACGAACAGGGCCATTCACCCCTCCACTTT	CASSYEQGHSPLHF
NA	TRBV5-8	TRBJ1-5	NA	TGTGCCAGCAGTTCGGGACACGACAATCAGCCCCAGCATTTT	CASSSGHDNQPQHF
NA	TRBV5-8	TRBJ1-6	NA	TGTGCCAGCAGCGACGGACAGCCTAATTCACCCCTCCACTTT	CASSDGQPNSPLHF
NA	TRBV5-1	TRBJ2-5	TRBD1	TGCGCCAGCAGCACGGCGGGGACAGGGGGCGAGACCCAGTACTTC	CASSTAGTGGETQYF
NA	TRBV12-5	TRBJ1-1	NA	TGTGCTAGTGGTTTGGCCGGGACACCTGAAGCTTTCTTT	CASGLAGTPEAFF
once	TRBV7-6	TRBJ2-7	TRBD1	TGTGCCAGCAGCTTAGCTGGACAGGGATACGAGCAGTACTTC	CASSLAGQGYEQYF
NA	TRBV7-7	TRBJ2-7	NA	TGTGCTAGCAGCTTCTCCCCAAGCGGGGAGCAGTACTTC	CASSFSPSGEQYF
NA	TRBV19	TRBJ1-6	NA	TGTGCCAGTCGACCCGGGAATAATTCACCCCTCCACTTT	CASRPGNNSPLHF
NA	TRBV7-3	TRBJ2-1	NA	TGTGCCAGCAGCTTACCGACTAGCAATGAGCAGTTCTTC	CASSLPTSNEQFF
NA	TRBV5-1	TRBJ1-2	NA	TGCGCCAGCAGCCTTGACCCAGGGGCTATTAACTATGGCTACACCTTC	CASSLDPGAINYGYTF
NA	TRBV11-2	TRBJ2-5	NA	TGTGCCAGCAGCTTAGAGGGGCTCGAAGAGACCCAGTACTTC	CASSLEGLEETQYF
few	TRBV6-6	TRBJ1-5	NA	TGTGCCAGCAGCCAGGGTCCCAATCAGCCCCAGCATTTT	CASSQGPNQPQHF
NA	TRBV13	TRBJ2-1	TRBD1	TGTGCCAGCAGCTTAGTCGGGACAGGGCCCATCAATGAGCAGTTCTTC	CASSLVGTGPINEQFF
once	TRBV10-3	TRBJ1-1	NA	TGTGCCATCAGGGGGGGTAGAGTAACTGAAGCTTTCTTT	CAIRGGRVTEAFF
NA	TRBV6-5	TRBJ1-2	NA	TGTGCCAGCAGTTACCGGGAGGGTTATGGCTACACCTTC	CASSYREGYGYTF
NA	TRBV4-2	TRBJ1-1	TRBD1	TGTGCCAGCAGCCGGTCGGACAGGGCAATCACTGAAGCTTTCTTT	CASSRSDRAITEAFF
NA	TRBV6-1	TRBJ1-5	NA	TGTGCCAGCACCCCCCAGGGGACGAATCAGCCCCAGCATTTT	CASTPQGTNQPQHF
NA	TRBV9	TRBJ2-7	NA	TGTGCCAGCAGCCCAGTAGCGGGACAGGGTTTTTACGAGCAGTACTTC	CASSPVAGQGFYEQYF
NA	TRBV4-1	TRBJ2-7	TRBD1	TGCGCCAGCAGCCAAGGACAGGGGGAATCCTACGAGCAGTACTTC	CASSQGQGESYEQYF
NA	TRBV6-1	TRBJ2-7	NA	TGTGCCAGCAGTGAATGGGGGGGCAACGAGCAGTACTTC	CASSEWGGNEQYF
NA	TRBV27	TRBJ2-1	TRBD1	TGTGCCAGCAGCTCGGCCCAGACAGGGAGCTCCTACAATGAGCAGTTCTTC	CASSSAQTGSSYNEQFF
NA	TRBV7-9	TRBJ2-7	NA	TGTGCCAGCAGCTTAAGAGAAGGGGAACCCTACGAGCAGTACTTC	CASSLREGEPYEQYF
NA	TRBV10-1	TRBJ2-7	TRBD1	TGCGCCAGCAGTGGGGCTCGGGACAGGGGGCGTGGAGAGCAGTACTTC	CASSGARDRGRGEQYF
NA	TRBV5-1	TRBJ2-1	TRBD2	TGCGCCAGCAGCGCTCAACTAGCGGGGGGGCGAAATGAGCAGTTCTTC	CASSAQLAGGRNEQFF